The clone carrying this T cell receptor (beta chain) was detected a few times. The antigen remains undetermined. Together with a sample-barcoded 5' primer, a J-beta primer mix was included in a second PCR lasting about 6 to 11 cycles. TCRdb fed the 5' RACE reads into MiXCR, producing one record per CDR3 protein. The repertoire holds around 1,000,000 distinct CDR3 sequences, roughly 24% seen once, with 0.65% to 0.95% in the top ten. The sample belongs to a study of blood T cells in healthy people across ages. Study-level findings and limits: Roughly linearly, TCR beta diversity per million T cells fell as age increased.

The draw of peripheral blood yielded around 9.6 milliliters from each donor. The germline gives CDR1 MDHEN, CDR2 SYDVKM. The V gene end was trimmed by 6 bases and the J gene end by 6 bases; junction bases not matched to a gene: 15. This CDR3 has 17 amino acids. The same sample was also studied in work on T cells of mothers and their children. Turning to that study: When the second PCR was run, its M1S primer added sample barcodes and 2-4 random nucleotides.

The clonotype originates from a girl aged 2-10 years in good health. Sequenced sample: blood. This sequence joins TRBV28 and TRBJ2-1, with 9 bases that match TRBD2. The CDR3 loop is CASSPAASGDLINEQFF. DNA of the CDR3: TGTGCCAGCAGCCCCGCAGCTAGCGGGGACCTAATCAATGAGCAGTTCTTC. Full variable domain (missing parts from reference TRBV28 and TRBJ2-1): DVKVTQSSRYLVKRTGEKVFLECVQDMDHENMFWYRQDPGLGLRLIYFSYDVKMKEKGDIPEGYSVSREKKERFSLILESASTNQTSMYLCASSPAASGDLINEQFFGPGTRLTVL.